The present entry profiles one TCR beta chain with its context. The data are from a study of CD8 T cells in Susac syndrome. V was pared by 7 bases and J by 7 bases, with 19 bases between. The CDR3 runs to 15 residues. Germline V gives CDR1 SGHAT, CDR2 FQNNGV. When the RNA was reverse transcribed, random hexamers were used with an input of roughly 0.5 to 1 ug. Amplification of the TCR beta CDR3 was carried out by immunoSEQ multiplex PCR, which spanned a total of 54 Vbeta and 13 Jbeta segments. TCRdb reprocessed the immunoSEQ multiplex PCR reads via MiXCR and lists one record per CDR3 protein. The sample yields over 150,000 distinct CDR3 sequences, approximately 95% seen once.

This rearrangement joins TRBV11-2 to TRBJ2-2; D is unclear. The sequenced material came from CD4+ T cells from PBMCs. The sequence was obtained from a human donor with multiple sclerosis. This CDR3 reads CASTREIAWGGELFF. In DNA form, the CDR3 reads TGTGCCAGCACCCGAGAGATAGCCTGGGGCGGGGAGCTGTTTTTT.